The 22 T cell receptor beta chains presented below share a single source sample, sequenced in a study of blood T cell repertoires in COVID-19. Sequencing was performed with immunoSEQ multiplex PCR; in TCRdb, only in-frame clones are kept and a portion is missing. Here the sample spans some 270,000 clones, 65% to 85% being singletons. The sequencing input was peripheral blood. The receptors here all came from a woman between 35 and 50 years old who had recovered from COVID-19.

The J gene is TRBJ2-7, the V gene TRBV5-1, with TRBD1 identical over 7 bases. Germline V lookup: CDR1 SGHRS, CDR2 YFSETQ. V gave up 0 bases and J gave up 4 bases; unmatched junction bases: 13. The CDR3 spans 17 residues. CDR3 in amino acids: CASSLGPSLGGEYEQYF. The CDR3 DNA sequence: TGCGCCAGCAGCTTGGGCCCCTCCTTAGGGGGCGAGTACGAGCAGTACTTC.

This chain uses TRBV20-1 with TRBJ1-5; D is ambiguous. Trimming removed 2 bases from V and 12 bases from J, with 11 bases in between. Germline-derived CDR1 and CDR2 are DFQATT and SNEGSKA (reference sequence). This CDR3 has 11 residues. The CDR3 loop is CSARIFGLQHF. In DNA, the CDR3 is TGCAGTGCTAGAATATTTGGGCTCCAGCATTTT.

This chain links TRBV28 with TRBJ2-5, with D perhaps matching TRBD2 (5 bases). V gave up 7 bases and J gave up 2 bases, with 8 bases separating them. CDR1 MDHEN and CDR2 SYDVKM come from the germline V gene. CDR3 size: 12 residues. CDR3 residues: CASTDLQETQYF. In DNA, the CDR3 is TGTGCCAGCACGGACTTGCAAGAGACCCAGTACTTC.

The V and J genes are TRBV6-1 and TRBJ1-5; TRBD1 is a possible D gene (6 bases). V lost 2 bases and J lost 4, with 12 bases in between. Germline V lookup: CDR1 MNHNS, CDR2 SASEGT. The CDR3 has 15 amino acids. CDR3 nucleotide sequence: TGTGCCAGCAGTGAAACCTTACAGGGAAATCAGCCCCAGCATTTT. This sequence encodes CASSETLQGNQPQHF.

J is TRBJ2-1 and V is TRBV10-3; D call uncertain. This CDR3 contains 13 residues. Germline V gene sequence: CDR1 ENHRY, CDR2 SYGVKD. V lost 7 bases and J lost 7, with 14 bases in between. The CDR3 coding sequence is TGTGCCATCACTAGGCGCTACGGGAATGAGCAGTTCTTC. Protein sequence: CAITRRYGNEQFF.

V and J are TRBV11-1 and TRBJ2-5; TRBD1 agrees at 7 bases. The CDR3 spans 16 residues. Germline CDR1 SGHAT, CDR2 FQDESV (reference sequence). Trimming cost V 4 bases and J 1 base; bases outside gene matches: 9. The CDR3 protein is CASSYKRTGSQETQYF. CDR3 nucleotide sequence: TGTGCCAGCAGCTACAAGCGGACAGGTTCCCAAGAGACCCAGTACTTC.

The CDR3 loop reads CASSPPPGMNTEAFF. CDR3 sequence (DNA): TGTGCCAGCTCACCACCGCCGGGGATGAACACTGAAGCTTTCTTT. The genes are TRBV18 and TRBJ1-1; D gene uncertain. Germline CDR1 and CDR2: KGHSH and LQKENI. Trimming took 0 bases from V and 0 from J, leaving 8 bases between them. The CDR3 totals 15 residues.

The chain couples TRBV7-9 to TRBJ1-2; 7 bases are shared with TRBD1. The germline V gene has CDR1 SEHNR and CDR2 FQNEAQ (reference sequence). After removal of 1 base from V and 3 bases from J, the junction contained 2 bases not matched to a gene. This CDR3 is built from 14 residues. DNA for the CDR3: TGTGCCAGCAGCTTAGGGGGACAGCACTATGGCTACACCTTC. This codes for CASSLGGQHYGYTF.

The gene calls are TRBV30 and TRBJ1-1; maybe TRBD1 (6 bases). V gave up 0 bases and J gave up 4 bases, with 12 bases separating them. Germline V gene lookup returns CDR1 GTSNPN and CDR2 SVGIG (reference sequence). The CDR3 runs 14 residues. The chain's CDR3 is CAWSVTRGGTEAFF. The DNA for the CDR3 is TGTGCCTGGAGTGTAACCAGGGGTGGCACTGAAGCTTTCTTT.

The genes are TRBV11-3 and TRBJ2-1; D unresolved. Per germline, CDR1 SGHNT and CDR2 YENEEA. The CDR3 is made up of 14 amino acids. V lost 3 bases, J lost 0 bases, and 6 bases lay in between. The CDR3 sequence: CASSLGSSYNEQFF. CDR3 DNA: TGTGCCAGCAGCTTGGGCAGCTCCTACAATGAGCAGTTCTTC.

V and J are TRBV4-1 and TRBJ1-5; 8 nucleotides match TRBD1. With 5 bases clipped from V and 6 bases from J, the junction kept 9 bases outside the gene matches. The V gene's germline CDR1 is MGHRA and CDR2 YSYEKL. The CDR3 has 15 residues. CDR3 sequence (DNA): TGCGCCAGCAGCAACCCAGGGGGCTCAGGTCAGCCCCAGCATTTT. As protein: CASSNPGGSGQPQHF.

The chain uses TRBV5-1 and TRBJ2-3; 9 bases line up with TRBD1. CDR1 SGHRS and CDR2 YFSETQ come from the germline V gene. J was trimmed by 3 bases and V by 4 bases; bases with no gene match: 12. CDR3 length: 17 amino acids. The CDR3 spells CASSKTRDREATDTQYF. CDR3 sequence (DNA): TGCGCCAGCAGCAAGACCCGGGACAGGGAGGCAACAGATACGCAGTATTTT.

The chain recombines TRBV20-1 with TRBJ1-5, with a tentative D call TRBD1 (6 bases). Germline CDR1 reads DFQATT; CDR2 reads SNEGSKA (reference sequence). The length of the CDR3 is 13 residues. Trimming stripped 6 bases from V and 4 bases from J, with 13 bases between. This CDR3 reads CSASYTGNQPQHF. CDR3 in DNA: TGCAGTGCAAGTTATACAGGGAATCAGCCCCAGCATTTT.

CDR3: CASSLASRVGGTDTQYF. The CDR3 nucleotides read TGCGCCAGCAGCTTGGCCAGCAGGGTAGGAGGCACAGATACGCAGTATTTT. The V and J genes are TRBV5-1 and TRBJ2-3; D perhaps matches TRBD1 (5 bases). The CDR3 runs 17 residues. Germline CDR1 reads SGHRS; CDR2 reads YFSETQ. Trimming took 0 bases from V and 1 from J, leaving 15 bases between them.

V and J are TRBV25-1 and TRBJ1-4, with 7 bases that match TRBD1. Germline lookup yields CDR1 MGHDK and CDR2 SYGVNS. V dropped 3 bases and J dropped 3; count of bases not matched to a gene: 1. CDR3 length: 14 residues. For the CDR3, the DNA is TGTGCCAGCAGTGAGGGACAGCCTAATGAAAAACTGTTTTTT. Amino acids: CASSEGQPNEKLFF.

This chain uses TRBV28 with TRBJ2-7; 12 bases align to TRBD1. After removal of 2 bases from V and 5 bases from J, the junction contained 4 bases not matched to a gene. CDR3 length equals 15 residues. Germline CDR1 reads MDHEN; CDR2 reads SYDVKM. The CDR3: CASSLAGTGGDEQYF. CDR3 DNA sequence: TGTGCCAGCAGTTTAGCCGGGACAGGGGGCGACGAGCAGTACTTC.

This chain links TRBV27 with TRBJ2-1; TRBD1 matches 7 bases. V was pared by 6 bases and J by 2 bases, with 4 bases of the junction left unmatched. CDR1 is MNHEY, CDR2 SMNVEV, per germline (reference sequence). CDR3 size: 14 residues. Here the CDR3 DNA reads TGTGCCAGCAGAAACAGGGGCACCTACAATGAGCAGTTCTTC. Translated: CASRNRGTYNEQFF.

V gene TRBV6-5 combines with J gene TRBJ1-2; perhaps TRBD1 as D (6 bases). Between the trimmed V and J ends, which lost 7 bases and 8 bases, there was a span of 23 bases. The germline CDR1 and CDR2 sequences are MNHEY and SVGAGI. CDR3 length: 15 amino acids. In DNA, the CDR3 is TGTGCCAGCAACGATAGGGGAGGGGGATCCTACGGCTACACCTTC. As protein: CASNDRGGGSYGYTF.

The chain carries TRBV6-5 and TRBJ1-4; D ambiguous. The ends were cut back, 0 bases at V and 11 bases at J, with 10 bases in the middle. The CDR3 has 13 amino acids. Germline V gene lookup returns CDR1 MNHEY and CDR2 SVGAGI. CDR3 bases: TGTGCCAGCAGTTACTCGGTTGGAGGGAAACTGTTTTTT. It translates to CASSYSVGGKLFF.

This clone occurred once. The V gene is TRBV18, the J gene TRBJ1-4, with 8 bases that match TRBD1. This CDR3 has 15 residues. Germline V lookup: CDR1 KGHSH, CDR2 LQKENI. V lost 6 bases and J lost 7; bases outside the gene matches: 10. CDR3 protein: CASSRAADRVEKLFF. The CDR3 nucleotides read TGTGCCAGCTCCCGTGCCGCGGACAGGGTTGAAAAACTGTTTTTT.

This clone was observed a handful of times. J is TRBJ2-5 and V is TRBV5-6; D possibly corresponds to TRBD1 (5 bases). From germline, CDR1 is SGHDT and CDR2 YYEEEE. The ends were cut back, 1 base at V and 4 bases at J, with 8 bases in the middle. The CDR3 is 13 amino acids. CDR3 protein: CASSLRGVETQYF. The DNA of the CDR3 is TGTGCCAGCAGCTTGAGGGGCGTAGAGACCCAGTACTTC. The full variable domain, completed using reference TRBV5-6 and TRBJ2-5, is DAGVTQSPTHLIKTRGQQVTLRCSPKSGHDTVSWYQQALGQGPQFIFQYYEEEERQRGNFPDRFSGHQFPNYSSELNVNALLLGDSALYLCASSLRGVETQYFGPGTRLLVL.

This clone turned up a few times. The chain is built from TRBV2 and TRBJ2-2; TRBD1 is a possible D gene (6 bases). The CDR3 contains 13 residues. The germline CDR1 and CDR2 sequences are SNHLY and FYNNEI. The ends were cut back, 4 bases at V and 4 bases at J, with 7 bases in the middle. CDR3 in amino acids: CASSVRGTGELFF. CDR3 bases: TGTGCCAGCAGTGTCAGGGGCACCGGGGAGCTGTTTTTT.